A single sample is the source of the 32 T cell receptor beta chains below, sequenced in a study of CD8+ T cells in alopecia areata. RNA was isolated and reverse transcribed to cDNA, the sequencing template. The repertoire was sequenced with immunoSEQ multiplex PCR; TCRdb's copy has only in-frame clones and lacks some. The sample includes 80,000 or so clones, approximately 72% of them seen just once. Specified treatment: oral pan-JAK inhibitor, 5-10 mg twice daily. The sample consisted of CD8+ T cells sorted from blood, taken at week 24, from a patient treated with tofacitinib. The receptor set was obtained from a human donor with alopecia areata.

The chain employs TRBV13 and TRBJ2-3; 9 positions match TRBD2. Germline CDR1 is PRHDT and CDR2 is FYEKMQ (reference sequence). The V and J ends lost 1 base and 6 bases, in that order; junction bases with no gene match: 11. The CDR3 totals 17 residues. CDR3 bases: TGTGCCAGCAGCTTAGTAGTAGCGGGGGCGAGGCTGGATACGCAGTATTTT. Amino acids: CASSLVVAGARLDTQYF.

The rearrangement links TRBV15 to TRBJ1-2; TRBD1 matches at 11 bases. The CDR3 length is 14 residues. From germline, CDR1 is LNHNV and CDR2 YYDKDF (reference sequence). V was pared by 0 bases and J by 8 bases, with 2 bases of the junction left unmatched. The CDR3 protein is CATSRERTGGGYTF. The CDR3 DNA reads TGTGCCACCAGCAGAGAGAGGACAGGGGGCGGCTACACCTTC.

This clone was seen ten or more times. An end of the junction differs from the germline gene, which may be a read error. The V call is TRBV5-5, the J call TRBJ2-7, with D possibly matching TRBD1 (6 bases). Germline V gene lookup returns CDR1 SGHKS and CDR2 YYEKEE (reference sequence). CDR3 size: 15 residues. The CDR3 region has the DNA TGCGCCAGCAGCCAGGGTCTAACAGGGTTCTACGAGCAGTACTTC. Amino acids: CASSQGLTGFYEQYF.

This chain connects TRBV15 to TRBJ2-7; D is uncertain. The CDR3 contains 13 residues. Germline CDR1 LNHNV, CDR2 YYDKDF (reference sequence). The V end was cut by 1 base, the J end by 3 bases, with 7 bases between. CDR3: CATSRGRIYEQYF. In DNA, the CDR3 is TGTGCCACCAGCAGAGGACGGATCTACGAGCAGTACTTC.

This rearrangement joins TRBV29-1 to TRBJ2-1; 13 bases agree with TRBD2. The CDR3 length is 15 residues. The junction had 4 bases not matched to a gene; V was cut back by 1 base and J by 7 bases. In germline, CDR1 is SQVTM, CDR2 ANQGSEA. This CDR3 reads CSVEGTSGSFNEQFF. DNA for the CDR3: TGCAGCGTTGAAGGGACTAGCGGGAGCTTTAATGAGCAGTTCTTC.

The chain is built from TRBV9 and TRBJ2-4; the match to TRBD1 covers 11 bases. CDR1 is SGDLS, CDR2 YYNGEE, per germline. The CDR3 is 21 residues long. V shed 2 bases and J 0 bases; nucleotides not matched to a gene: 16. The CDR3 is CASSVRILRDRGFLAKNIQYF. CDR3 DNA sequence: TGTGCCAGCAGCGTCCGTATTCTCCGGGACAGGGGGTTCTTAGCCAAAAACATTCAGTACTTC.

The DNA of the CDR3 is TGTGCCAGTAATGCGGGGCGCACCGGGGAGCTGTTTTTT. It translates to CASNAGRTGELFF. This sequence joins TRBV19 and TRBJ2-2; D is perhaps TRBD2 (6 bases). This CDR3 has 13 residues. Germline assignment: CDR1 LNHDA and CDR2 SQIVND (reference sequence). V lost 7 bases and J 4 bases, leaving 10 bases between the germline ends.

This chain links TRBV30 with TRBJ1-5; TRBD1 aligns across 8 bases. V lost 0 bases, J lost 2 bases, and 9 bases stayed unmatched. The germline CDR1 and CDR2 sequences are GTSNPN and SVGIG (reference sequence). The CDR3 has 17 amino acids. The CDR3: CAWSVGQGAYGNQPQHF. The CDR3 DNA follows: TGTGCCTGGAGTGTGGGGCAGGGGGCATATGGCAATCAGCCCCAGCATTTT.

The chain links TRBV15 to TRBJ2-1; 8 nucleotides align to TRBD2. CDR1 and CDR2 from the germline V gene are LNHNV and YYDKDF (reference sequence). The CDR3 extends over 15 amino acids. V lost 1 base, J lost 4 bases, and 3 bases stayed unmatched. The CDR3 is CATSRAAGVYNEQFF. The DNA for the CDR3 is TGTGCCACCAGCAGAGCAGCGGGGGTTTACAATGAGCAGTTCTTC.

The chain combines TRBV28 with TRBJ2-7; possible D gene TRBD1, 6 bases. Per the germline V gene, CDR1 is MDHEN and CDR2 is SYDVKM. With 10 bases removed from V and 2 bases from J, the gap between germline ends came to 18 bases. The length of the CDR3 is 14 residues. The CDR3: CATIDEDSPYEQYF. The CDR3 DNA follows: TGTGCCACCATCGATGAGGACAGCCCCTACGAGCAGTACTTC. The complete variable domain, with remaining parts taken from reference TRBV28 and TRBJ2-7, reads DVKVTQSSRYLVKRTGEKVFLECVQDMDHENMFWYRQDPGLGLRLIYFSYDVKMKEKGDIPEGYSVSREKKERFSLILESASTNQTSMYLCATIDEDSPYEQYFGPGTRLTVT.

The J gene is TRBJ2-1, the V gene TRBV5-1; 13 bases align to TRBD2. The CDR3 is made up of 13 amino acids. CDR1 is SGHRS and CDR2 is YFSETQ in the germline V gene. Trimming at V came to 5 bases and at J to 7 bases, leaving 0 bases not matched to a gene. The CDR3 reads CASRLAGGNEQFF. The CDR3 nucleotides read TGCGCCAGCAGACTAGCGGGAGGGAATGAGCAGTTCTTC.

The chain has TRBV18 and TRBJ2-3; TRBD1 agrees at 9 bases. Germline values: CDR1 KGHSH, CDR2 LQKENI. The J segment lost 8 bases and the V segment lost 3 bases, leaving 18 bases of the junction unmatched. This CDR3 region has 18 residues. The CDR3 protein is CASSPESTGTGSLGTQYF. CDR3 nucleotides: TGTGCCAGCTCACCCGAGTCTACCGGGACAGGGTCCCTAGGTACGCAGTATTTT.

This sequence joins TRBV5-4 and TRBJ1-1; 8 nucleotides line up with TRBD1. Germline V gene sequence: CDR1 SGHNT, CDR2 YYREEE (reference sequence). The V gene end was trimmed by 4 bases and the J gene end by 5 bases; junction bases not matched to a gene: 10. This CDR3 region has 15 residues. CDR3: CASSLDRVEITEAFF. In DNA, the CDR3 is TGTGCCAGCAGCCTGGACAGGGTTGAGATAACTGAAGCTTTCTTT.

This chain connects TRBV5-1 to TRBJ2-7; D not certain. Germline CDR1 SGHRS, CDR2 YFSETQ. The V end lost 2 bases, the J end lost 6 bases, and 9 bases lay between the germline ends. The CDR3 is 12 residues long. The CDR3 loop reads CASSFPGAEQYF. CDR3 in DNA: TGCGCCAGCAGCTTCCCCGGAGCCGAGCAGTACTTC. Full variable domain (remainder filled in from reference TRBV5-1 and TRBJ2-7): KAGVTQTPRYLIKTRGQQVTLSCSPISGHRSVSWYQQTPGQGLQFLFEYFSETQRNKGNFPGRFSGRQFSNSRSEMNVSTLELGDSALYLCASSFPGAEQYFGPGTRLTVT.

The rearrangement joins TRBV15 to TRBJ1-1; TRBD1 matches 7 bases. CDR1 and CDR2 from the germline V gene are LNHNV and YYDKDF (reference sequence). Losses at the gene ends were 0 bases for V and 10 bases for J; bases not matched to a gene: 8. The CDR3 runs to 14 residues. As DNA, the CDR3 is TGTGCCACCAGCAGAGATGTGACAGGGCGGCGAGCTTTCTTT. Its protein is CATSRDVTGRRAFF.

The J gene is TRBJ2-3, the V gene TRBV4-3; 8 nucleotides agree with TRBD2. The CDR3 loop spans 16 amino acids. V was clipped by 1 base and J by 2 bases; unmatched bases: 5. Germline lookup yields CDR1 LGHNA and CDR2 YSLEER. CDR3 protein: CASSQALAGITDTQYF. CDR3 in DNA: TGCGCCAGCAGCCAAGCTTTAGCGGGGATCACAGATACGCAGTATTTT.

The DNA of the CDR3 is TGCGCCAGCAGCCTACCAACAGGGCTGAACACTGAAGCTTTCTTT. Translated: CASSLPTGLNTEAFF. The rearrangement links TRBV5-1 to TRBJ1-1, with TRBD1 as a possible D gene (6 bases). CDR3 length: 15 residues. Trimming pared 4 bases from V and 0 bases from J, leaving 13 bases between. Germline-derived CDR1 and CDR2 are SGHRS and YFSETQ.

The chain couples TRBV7-9 to TRBJ2-1, with 8 bases identical to TRBD2. CDR3 size: 15 residues. Germline V lookup: CDR1 SEHNR, CDR2 FQNEAQ (reference sequence). Trimming at V came to 5 bases and at J to 0 bases, leaving 3 bases not matched to a gene. CDR3 residues: CASSLGTSSYNEQFF. The CDR3 bases are TGTGCCAGCAGCCTCGGGACTAGCTCCTACAATGAGCAGTTCTTC.

The chain links TRBV6-5 to TRBJ2-7; 7 nucleotides align to TRBD1. V gave up 2 bases and J gave up 0 bases; unmatched junction bases: 4. Germline CDR1 and CDR2: MNHEY and SVGAGI. The CDR3 has 15 amino acids. The CDR3 nucleotides read TGTGCCAGCAGTTACGGGACAGAAAGCTCCTACGAGCAGTACTTC. This codes for CASSYGTESSYEQYF.

V is TRBV30 and J is TRBJ1-2, with 9 bases aligning to TRBD1. This CDR3 spans 15 amino acids. Germline CDR1 and CDR2: GTSNPN and SVGIG (reference sequence). The trim removed 0 bases at V and 2 bases at J, leaving 4 bases unmatched. The CDR3 sequence: CAWSVPGQGNYGYTF. CDR3 sequence (DNA): TGTGCCTGGAGTGTCCCGGGACAGGGAAACTATGGCTACACCTTC.

The V and J genes are TRBV7-2 and TRBJ2-2; 10 positions match TRBD2. The germline V gene has CDR1 SGHTA and CDR2 FQGNSA. With V trimmed by 1 base and J by 4 bases, 9 bases remained unmatched. The CDR3 runs 18 residues. The CDR3: CASSLGFRTSGITGELFF. The CDR3, as DNA: TGTGCCAGCAGCTTAGGGTTTCGGACTAGCGGTATCACCGGGGAGCTGTTTTTT.

The genes are TRBV27 and TRBJ1-2; D call uncertain. Germline V lookup: CDR1 MNHEY, CDR2 SMNVEV (reference sequence). CDR3 length: 14 residues. V gave up 6 bases and J gave up 0 bases, with 11 bases separating them. The CDR3 loop is CASRLTGTNYGYTF. For the CDR3, the DNA is TGTGCCAGCAGGCTGACGGGGACTAACTATGGCTACACCTTC.

The V gene is TRBV27, the J gene TRBJ2-7, with D possibly matching TRBD1 (5 bases). Trimming cost V 8 bases and J 4 bases, with 15 bases left between them. The CDR3 contains 13 residues. Germline lookup yields CDR1 MNHEY and CDR2 SMNVEV (reference sequence). In DNA form, the CDR3 reads TGTGCCAGCGCAGTTTCCAGGGCGTACGAGCAGTACTTC. It yields the protein CASAVSRAYEQYF.

This chain connects TRBV27 to TRBJ1-5; 7 bases agree with TRBD1. The CDR3 runs 14 residues. After removal of 7 bases from V and 2 bases from J, the junction contained 5 bases not matched to a gene. The germline CDR1 and CDR2 sequences are MNHEY and SMNVEV (reference sequence). CDR3 region: CASKGQLGNQPQHF. The DNA of the CDR3 is TGTGCCAGCAAGGGACAGCTAGGCAATCAGCCCCAGCATTTT.

The chain uses TRBV27 and TRBJ1-1; 11 bases line up with TRBD1. The CDR3 has 15 residues. Per germline, CDR1 MNHEY and CDR2 SMNVEV (reference sequence). V gave up 8 bases and J gave up 1 base; unmatched junction bases: 6. In DNA, the CDR3 is TGTGCCAGCGGCTGGACAGGGGGCAGGAACACTGAAGCTTTCTTT. This gives the protein CASGWTGGRNTEAFF.

The sample holds a few counts of this clone. V gene TRBV5-1 combines with J gene TRBJ2-1; D unclear. V lost 1 base to trimming and J lost 7 bases, with 15 bases between them. There are 15 residues in the CDR3. CDR1 and CDR2 from the germline V gene are SGHRS and YFSETQ. The CDR3 DNA is TGCGCCAGCAGCTTGCTGGACGCCGTCTCGAATGAGCAGTTCTTC. Protein product: CASSLLDAVSNEQFF.

J is TRBJ2-1 and V is TRBV9; D call uncertain. This CDR3 is 13 amino acids long. The ends were cut back, 0 bases at V and 6 bases at J, with 7 bases in the middle. Germline-derived CDR1 and CDR2 are SGDLS and YYNGEE. Here the CDR3 reads CASSVDGANEQFF. The CDR3 bases are TGTGCCAGCAGCGTAGACGGTGCCAATGAGCAGTTCTTC.

V is TRBV5-6 and J is TRBJ2-1; D perhaps matches TRBD1 (6 bases). The V and J ends lost 4 bases and 7 bases respectively, with 6 bases between them. Germline CDR1 reads SGHDT; CDR2 reads YYEEEE. The length of the CDR3 is 11 residues. This chain's CDR3 is CASSDRNEQFF. CDR3 nucleotide sequence: TGTGCCAGCAGCGACAGGAATGAGCAGTTCTTC.

This chain links TRBV7-6 with TRBJ2-7; 9 nucleotides agree with TRBD1. V shed 3 bases, J shed 4 bases, and the junction held 1 base outside the gene matches. The CDR3 is 13 residues long. CDR1 is SGHVS, CDR2 FNYEAQ, per germline. CDR3 in amino acids: CASSLDRGYEQYF. CDR3 sequence (DNA): TGTGCCAGCAGCTTGGACAGGGGTTACGAGCAGTACTTC.

This chain connects TRBV4-1 to TRBJ2-3, with 9 bases aligning to TRBD2. The CDR3 has 17 residues. CDR1 is MGHRA and CDR2 is YSYEKL in the germline V gene. Unmatched junction bases numbered 7, after V lost 1 base and J lost 2 bases. The CDR3 nucleotides are TGCGCCAGCAGCCAAGTAGCGCTAGCGGGGAACACAGATACGCAGTATTTT. It codes for CASSQVALAGNTDTQYF.

The table lists this clone with a few counts. This chain connects TRBV30 to TRBJ2-1, with D unresolved. The germline CDR1 and CDR2 sequences are GTSNPN and SVGIG (reference sequence). The V end was cut by 0 bases, the J end by 5 bases, with 8 bases between. The CDR3 consists of 13 residues. The CDR3 here is CAWSVQSNNEQFF. CDR3 in DNA: TGTGCCTGGAGTGTACAGTCCAACAATGAGCAGTTCTTC.

V usage is TRBV27 and J usage is TRBJ2-1; D may be TRBD2 (6 bases). Trimming cost V 5 bases and J 4 bases, with 21 bases left between them. Germline V gene data show CDR1 as MNHEY and CDR2 as SMNVEV (reference sequence). This CDR3 is built from 17 residues. CDR3 sequence: CASSPGSWGVAYNEQFF. For the CDR3, the DNA is TGTGCCAGCAGTCCCGGGAGTTGGGGGGTCGCTTACAATGAGCAGTTCTTC.